A selection of T cell receptor beta chains follows, all from one sample in a study of blood T cell repertoires in COVID-19. Here immunoSEQ multiplex PCR was the method, and the copy in TCRdb shows in-frame clones only, minus some. Of tens of thousands of clones in the sample, approximately 85% were seen once. The specimen was peripheral blood. Source of these receptors: a man between 60 and 75 years old with acute or convalescent COVID-19. CDR3s include the opening cysteine and the closing phenylalanine or tryptophan. A D gene is named only where the DNA matches it firmly. Size is stated for part of the rows, as once, few or many counts, or as a class when the clone is expanded.

>TRBJ2-2|TRBD2|TRBV13|.
CASSPRARGAGELFF
TGTGCCAGCAGCCCCCGCGCCCGGGGGGCCGGGGAGCTGTTTTTT
>TRBJ1-2|.|TRBV28|.
CASSLGAGNYGYTF
TGTGCCAGCAGTTTAGGAGCAGGGAACTATGGCTACACCTTC
>TRBJ2-2|TRBD2|TRBV7-3|.
CASSLRPLAGVGGELFF
TGTGCCAGCAGCTTAAGACCACTAGCGGGAGTCGGCGGGGAGCTGTTTTTT
>TRBJ1-1|.|TRBV7-8|.
CASSLRAGNPNTEAFF
TGTGCCAGCAGCTTACGAGCAGGCAACCCGAACACTGAAGCTTTCTTT
>TRBJ1-5|.|TRBV6-6|.
CASSGGPGGQPQHF
TGTGCCAGCAGTGGAGGGCCCGGCGGACAGCCCCAGCATTTT
>TRBJ1-2|TRBD1|TRBV27|few
CASSSVVTGGYGYTF
TGTGCCAGCTCTTCCGTGGTAACAGGGGGCTATGGCTACACCTTC
>TRBJ2-3|.|TRBV5-6|.
CASSPGHSADTQYF
TGTGCCAGCAGCCCAGGGCACTCGGCAGATACGCAGTATTTT
>TRBJ1-2|.|TRBV18|.
CASSPSRAGNYGYTF
TGTGCCAGCTCACCATCTCGAGCGGGGAACTATGGCTACACCTTC
>TRBJ1-2|.|TRBV6-5|.
CASRQPQAGYTF
TGTGCCAGCAGACAACCACAGGCTGGCTACACCTTC
>TRBJ1-1|.|TRBV7-8|.
CASSLGMYSGGLRAFF
TGTGCCAGCAGCTTAGGCATGTACTCGGGGGGCCTGAGAGCTTTCTTT
>TRBJ2-2|TRBD2|TRBV10-3|few
CAISRSGGTNTGELFF
TGTGCCATCAGTAGGAGCGGGGGGACAAACACCGGGGAGCTGTTTTTT
>TRBJ2-5|.|TRBV5-1|.
CASSPDGLQETQYF
TGCGCCAGCAGCCCGGACGGACTCCAAGAGACCCAGTACTTC
>TRBJ1-5|TRBD1|TRBV7-2|few
CASSPQGQTFNQPQHF
TGTGCCAGCAGCCCCCAGGGACAGACATTTAATCAGCCCCAGCATTTT
>TRBJ2-1|TRBD1|TRBV2|.
CASSAIGGQANNEQFF
TGTGCCAGCAGTGCGATTGGGGGACAGGCGAACAATGAGCAGTTCTTC
>TRBJ2-5|TRBD2|TRBV27|.
CASSSAANKAGGETQYF
TGTGCCAGCAGTTCCGCCGCCAACAAAGCCGGGGGGGAGACCCAGTACTTC
>TRBJ2-7|TRBD1|TRBV14|few
CASSRLGAQGSEQYF
TGTGCCAGCAGTCGACTTGGAGCACAGGGGAGCGAGCAGTACTTC
>TRBJ1-4|TRBD1|TRBV18|.
CASSPGTDATNEKLFF
TGTGCCAGCTCACCGGGGACAGATGCAACTAATGAAAAACTGTTTTTT
>TRBJ2-3|TRBD1|TRBV10-3|.
CATSTGTARADTQYF
TGTGCCACCTCTACCGGGACAGCAAGGGCAGATACGCAGTATTTT
>TRBJ2-1|TRBD2|TRBV5-1|.
CASSPTTSGSGNEQFF
TGCGCCAGCAGCCCCACGACTAGCGGGAGCGGGAATGAGCAGTTCTTC
>TRBJ1-2|TRBD1|TRBV18|.
CASSPMGQGLNYGYTF
TGTGCCAGCTCACCAATGGGACAGGGCCTCAACTATGGCTACACCTTC
>TRBJ1-2|TRBD1|TRBV5-1|.
CASSLETTGGSYGYTF
TGCGCCAGCAGCTTGGAGACGACAGGGGGCTCCTATGGCTACACCTTC
>TRBJ2-1|TRBD2|TRBV28|.
CASRPGLADYNEQFF
TGTGCCAGCAGGCCTGGACTAGCGGACTACAATGAGCAGTTCTTC